What follows describes a single T cell receptor (beta chain). Its cognate antigen has yet to be identified. No clone much larger than this one lies a single base away; base qualities are absent. The data belong to a study of cytomegalovirus exposure and HLA in healthy donors (dated by TCRdb to between 2016 and 2019). About the full investigation: According to a later analysis, the approximately 130 validation repertoires were produced on the same platform as the 600 to 850 repertoires of the first cohort. The study aimed to test whether signatures of past pathogen exposure could be identified by cataloging public T cell receptors. In addition to the first cohort of 666 subjects, a separate validation cohort of approximately 130 different subjects was used. To predict cytomegalovirus infection status, the study brought together high-throughput TCR immunosequencing, statistical association of individual TCRs with disease status, and machine learning.

Donors formed part of the validation cohort, which comprised 120 subjects and was distinct from the first cohort of 690 or so subjects. Points the paper makes about the study in general: Of the cluster scores, 90% to 95% were above 0 in a later analysis, which found that TCRs clustered in the first cohort also tended to co-occur in the 120 or so validation repertoires. In vitro tests confirmed that a few of the cytomegalovirus-associated TCR beta chains recognize cytomegalovirus antigens. The study gave a list of over 150 TCR beta chains associated with cytomegalovirus. The classifier was reported to diagnose cytomegalovirus status with high specificity and sensitivity in both the original cohort and the validation cohort. While some public TCRs were present in many individuals, most TCR sequences turned up only very rarely across donors. According to the authors, the approach could potentially be generalized to other disease states and immunological phenotypes. The validation cohort had no HLA typing available for a later analysis, so co-occurrence within that cohort was assessed over all 130 or so repertoires.

The library was built by means of the immunoSEQ multiplex PCR assay. Under the source paper's analysis protocol: A statistical classification framework was built for diagnosing cytomegalovirus status from the catalog of TCR beta chain sequences. What TCRdb holds here is the immuneACCESS table cut down to in-frame rearrangements. Part of the clones is not present; checked against another copy, under half of the missing clones reflect an unresolved V gene, and the others are unexplained. V and J calls and clone size follow that table, whereas D and trimming were derived from the DNA. The sample yields about 69,000 clones; roughly 93% were counted once. The biggest ten clones account for under 1.3% of the sample. The clonotype comes from a woman younger than 35 in good health and CMV-seronegative. Material: PBMCs.

The DNA sequence is TGTGCCAGTAGTATATCCAGGGTGGATGGCTACACCTTC. It codes for CASSISRVDGYTF. The sequence links TRBV19 to TRBJ1-2; TRBD1 is a possible D gene, resting on 5 matching bases. V and J are truncated by 2 bases and 6 bases respectively, leaving an intervening sequence of 10 bases. CDR1 LNHDA and CDR2 SQIVND were looked up in the germline V gene (reference sequence). The CDR3 spans 13 residues, from the cysteine through the phenylalanine. Solely the CDR3 DNA is kept, with 39 bases framed from the first base.